These 22 T cell receptor beta chains share one sample of origin, sequenced in a study of T cell responses to AZD1222 COVID-19 vaccine. Some clones are missing from TCRdb's copy, which holds only in-frame ones; the method was immunoSEQ multiplex PCR. The sample shows 140,000 to 150,000 clones, over 80% of them seen only once. The sequences come from peripheral blood, collected 28 days after the second AZD1222 dose. The receptor source for this set is an adult who received the AZD1222 COVID-19 vaccine.

With respect to this clone: Other DNA sequences in the sample encode the same CDR3. The chain joins TRBV6-5 to TRBJ1-5; 9 bases line up with TRBD1. This CDR3 has 15 amino acids. The germline gives CDR1 MNHEY, CDR2 SVGAGI. Losses at the gene ends were 2 bases for V and 7 bases for J; bases not matched to a gene: 6. CDR3 nucleotides: TGTGCCAGCAGTTACCGGGGACAGGGAGACCAGCCCCAGCATTTT. It translates to CASSYRGQGDQPQHF.

The chain combines TRBV7-2 with TRBJ1-1; D is unresolved. CDR3 length equals 13 residues. The germline V gene has CDR1 SGHTA and CDR2 FQGNSA. V lost 1 base, J lost 2 bases, and 5 bases lay in between. The DNA for the CDR3 is TGTGCCAGCAGCTTAGGAGATAACACTGAAGCTTTCTTT. It is translated as CASSLGDNTEAFF.

This clone was counted a single time. The V and J genes are TRBV12-3 or TRBV12-4 and TRBJ1-5; no clear D. The V gene lost 2 bases and the J gene lost 5 bases, with 7 bases spanning the gap. The CDR3 contains 13 residues. The CDR3 reads CASSLKADQPQHF. The DNA of the CDR3 is TGTGCCAGCAGTTTAAAGGCAGATCAGCCCCAGCATTTT.

This chain connects TRBV27 to TRBJ1-6, with no clear D. V lost 5 bases to trimming and J lost 9 bases, with 14 bases between them. Germline CDR1 and CDR2: MNHEY and SMNVEV (reference sequence). The CDR3 spans 14 residues. CDR3 sequence reads: CASSPGPLGSPLHF. The CDR3 DNA follows: TGTGCCAGCAGTCCGGGCCCACTGGGTTCACCCCTCCACTTT.

This chain links TRBV19 with TRBJ2-1; D call uncertain. Germline CDR1 LNHDA, CDR2 SQIVND (reference sequence). CDR3 size: 14 residues. Trimming cost V 6 bases and J 4 bases, with 13 bases left between them. The CDR3 is CASSPVGSYNEQFF. CDR3 DNA: TGTGCCAGTAGCCCCGTCGGTTCTTACAATGAGCAGTTCTTC.

The V gene is TRBV4-1, the J gene TRBJ2-1; no clear D. The CDR3 sequence is 17 residues long. Germline V lookup: CDR1 MGHRA, CDR2 YSYEKL. Trimming left V 3 bases short and J 3 bases short, with 18 bases between. Here the CDR3 DNA reads TGCGCCAGCAGCCACCCCCCCACGCGGAACCTCTACAATGAGCAGTTCTTC. Residues: CASSHPPTRNLYNEQFF.

Regarding this clone: Other DNA sequences within the sample encode an identical CDR3. The J gene is TRBJ1-2, the V gene TRBV7-2; D unclear. V shed 0 bases and J shed 2 bases, with 4 bases lying between them. The CDR3 runs to 13 residues. Germline values: CDR1 SGHTA, CDR2 FQGNSA. CDR3 bases: TGTGCCAGCAGCTTAGCCACCAACTATGGCTACACCTTC. Its protein product is CASSLATNYGYTF.

The gene calls are TRBV18 and TRBJ2-1, with 13 positions matching TRBD2. CDR3 length equals 18 residues. V gave up 5 bases and J gave up 7 bases; unmatched junction bases: 14. Germline CDR1 is KGHSH and CDR2 is LQKENI. CDR3 DNA: TGTGCCAGCTCAGCCTTCGGACTAGCGGGAGCGGGTAGGAATGAGCAGTTCTTC. It codes for CASSAFGLAGAGRNEQFF.

The gene calls are TRBV6-5 and TRBJ1-4; D is unclear. V gave up 10 bases and J gave up 8 bases, with 14 bases separating them. CDR1 and CDR2 from the germline V gene are MNHEY and SVGAGI. The CDR3 has 12 amino acids. For the CDR3, the DNA is TGTGCCACCCACCTGCTGGGGGAAAAACTGTTTTTT. Encoded protein: CATHLLGEKLFF.

The chain combines TRBV11-2 with TRBJ1-5; TRBD1 matches 8 bases. Germline V gene lookup returns CDR1 SGHAT and CDR2 FQNNGV. Losses at the gene ends were 5 bases for V and 2 bases for J; bases not matched to a gene: 2. This CDR3 comprises 14 residues. CDR3 sequence reads: CASSQDRGNQPQHF. Here the CDR3 DNA reads TGTGCCAGCAGCCAGGACAGGGGCAATCAGCCCCAGCATTTT.

This clone was observed once. The gene calls are TRBV7-2 and TRBJ1-3; perhaps TRBD1 as D (5 bases). CDR3 length equals 19 residues. CDR1 and CDR2 (germline): SGHTA, FQGNSA. Trimming cost V 5 bases and J 0 bases, with 23 bases left between them. The CDR3 sequence is CASSPTSPGLTSSGNTIYF. The CDR3 DNA reads as TGTGCCAGCAGCCCCACATCCCCGGGACTAACGAGCTCTGGAAACACCATATATTTT.

The chain combines TRBV14 with TRBJ1-6, with TRBD1 as a possible D gene (6 bases). Trimming took 5 bases from V and 12 from J, leaving 8 bases between them. CDR1 SGHDN and CDR2 FVKESK come from the germline V gene. The CDR3 sequence is 11 residues long. The CDR3 nucleotides are TGTGCCAGCAGCGCACAGGGACCCCTCCACTTT. Its protein product is CASSAQGPLHF.

The J gene is TRBJ1-2, the V gene TRBV18; no clear D. Trimming took 5 bases from V and 3 from J, leaving 7 bases between them. Per germline, CDR1 KGHSH and CDR2 LQKENI. The CDR3 consists of 12 residues. Written as DNA, the CDR3 is TGTGCCAGCTCAGGGCAGGACTATGGCTACACCTTC. Translation: CASSGQDYGYTF. The full variable domain, rest sourced from reference TRBV18 and TRBJ1-2, is NAGVMQNPRHLVRRRGQEARLRCSPMKGHSHVYWYRQLPEEGLKFMVYLQKENIIDESGMPKERFSAEFPKEGPSILRIQQVVRGDSAAYFCASSGQDYGYTFGSGTRLTVV.

CDR3 amino acids: CASSEWYPTGEFTEAFF. For the CDR3, the DNA is TGCGCCAGCAGTGAGTGGTACCCGACTGGGGAGTTCACTGAAGCTTTCTTT. V is TRBV10-2 and J is TRBJ1-1; D is unclear. The V gene's germline CDR1 is WSHSY and CDR2 SAAADI. Trimming left V 1 base short and J 4 bases short, with 19 bases between. The CDR3 length is 17 residues.

The chain combines TRBV15 with TRBJ1-5; the D is unclear. The CDR3 totals 15 residues. CDR1 and CDR2 (germline): LNHNV, YYDKDF (reference sequence). The germline V and J ends were trimmed by 1 base and 1 base, with 8 bases remaining between them. Here the CDR3 reads CATSRVGGSNQPQHF. DNA for the CDR3: TGTGCCACCAGCAGAGTAGGAGGGAGCAATCAGCCCCAGCATTTT.

The J gene is TRBJ1-5, the V gene TRBV10-3; D is ambiguous. This CDR3 region has 14 residues. Germline-derived CDR1 and CDR2 are ENHRY and SYGVKD. Trimming cost V 10 bases and J 0 bases, with 13 bases left between them. In DNA form, the CDR3 reads TGTGCCACTAGACCGGACTATAGCAATCAGCCCCAGCATTTT. Translation: CATRPDYSNQPQHF.

This chain joins TRBV9 and TRBJ2-2; 8 positions match TRBD2. The CDR3 is made up of 17 amino acids. V shed 0 bases, J shed 3 bases, and the junction held 7 bases outside the gene matches. The germline CDR1 and CDR2 sequences are SGDLS and YYNGEE. The CDR3 bases are TGTGCCAGCAGCGTAGGGCACGGGAGGGGGGACACCGGGGAGCTGTTTTTT. It is translated as CASSVGHGRGDTGELFF.

V gene TRBV19 combines with J gene TRBJ2-7, with 10 bases aligning to TRBD1. The CDR3 runs to 15 residues. The germline V gene encodes CDR1 LNHDA and CDR2 SQIVND (reference sequence). Germline trimming cut 4 bases from V and 2 bases from J; bases unmatched to any gene: 5. CDR3 loop: CASSTATGGPYEQYF. CDR3 DNA sequence: TGTGCCAGTAGTACCGCGACAGGGGGCCCCTACGAGCAGTACTTC.

The chain recombines TRBV6-5 with TRBJ1-3; TRBD1 matches at 7 bases. This CDR3 is built from 14 residues. Germline lookup yields CDR1 MNHEY and CDR2 SVGAGI. Losses at the gene ends were 5 bases for V and 4 bases for J; bases not matched to a gene: 5. The CDR3 sequence: CASSRKDRGNTIYF. DNA for the CDR3: TGTGCCAGCAGTCGCAAGGACAGGGGAAACACCATATATTTT.

The V gene is TRBV9, the J gene TRBJ2-2; D may be TRBD2 (6 bases). Germline CDR1 reads SGDLS; CDR2 reads YYNGEE. The CDR3 contains 16 residues. V shed 0 bases and J shed 3 bases, with 12 bases lying between them. The CDR3, as DNA: TGTGCCAGCAGCGTAGCGGAGGGAGATTACACCGGGGAGCTGTTTTTT. This codes for CASSVAEGDYTGELFF.

This chain uses TRBV7-2 with TRBJ1-1, with 11 positions matching TRBD1. V was clipped by 5 bases and J by 6 bases; unmatched bases: 8. The CDR3 runs 15 residues. The germline CDR1 and CDR2 sequences are SGHTA and FQGNSA. Written as DNA, the CDR3 is TGTGCCAGCAGCCCTAGGACAGGGGGCAGCTCTGAAGCTTTCTTT. Encoded protein: CASSPRTGGSSEAFF.

The chain uses TRBV5-1 and TRBJ2-7; TRBD2 agrees at 11 bases. Germline CDR1 SGHRS, CDR2 YFSETQ. The CDR3 is 15 amino acids. The V segment lost 3 bases and the J segment 3 bases; nucleotides outside the gene matches: 5. This CDR3 is CASSSPGLAVYEQYF. CDR3 nucleotide sequence: TGCGCCAGCAGCTCACCGGGACTAGCGGTCTACGAGCAGTACTTC. Together with reference TRBV5-1 and TRBJ2-7, the CDR3 gives the full variable domain: KAGVTQTPRYLIKTRGQQVTLSCSPISGHRSVSWYQQTPGQGLQFLFEYFSETQRNKGNFPGRFSGRQFSNSRSEMNVSTLELGDSALYLCASSSPGLAVYEQYFGPGTRLTVT.